The clone carrying this T cell receptor beta chain was seen a few times. Sequencing was performed with immunoSEQ multiplex PCR; in TCRdb, only in-frame clones are kept and a portion is missing. Among 6,500 to 9,000 clones, about half were seen once, and the ten largest hold about 11%. This sample was taken from a study of neoadjuvant anti-PD-1 for oral cavity cancer. The source of this sequence is a person aged 35-80 years with oral cavity squamous cell carcinoma. The source was tumor tissue, collected before nivolumab (anti-PD-1) treatment.

The CDR3 DNA sequence: TGCGCCAGCAGCCTAGGACAGGGGGCAGTCGAGCAGTACTTC. Translating gives CASSLGQGAVEQYF. This chain joins TRBV5-1 and TRBJ2-7, with 11 positions matching TRBD1. The germline gives CDR1 SGHRS, CDR2 YFSETQ. With 4 bases clipped from V and 6 bases from J, the junction kept 6 bases outside the gene matches. The CDR3 totals 14 residues.